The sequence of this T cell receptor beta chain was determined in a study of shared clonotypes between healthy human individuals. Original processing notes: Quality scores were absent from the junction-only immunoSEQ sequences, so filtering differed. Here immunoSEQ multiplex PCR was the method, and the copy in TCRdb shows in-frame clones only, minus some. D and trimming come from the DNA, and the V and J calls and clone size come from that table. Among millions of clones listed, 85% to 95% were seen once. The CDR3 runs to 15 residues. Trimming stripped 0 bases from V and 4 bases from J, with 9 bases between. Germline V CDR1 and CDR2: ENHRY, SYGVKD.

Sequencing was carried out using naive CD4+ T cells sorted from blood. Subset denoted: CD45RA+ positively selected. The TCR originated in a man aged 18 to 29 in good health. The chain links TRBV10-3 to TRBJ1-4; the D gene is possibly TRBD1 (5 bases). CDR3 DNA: TGTGCCATCAGTGAGTCGCGACAGTTTAATGAAAAACTGTTTTTT. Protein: CAISESRQFNEKLFF.